This TCR beta chain was documented in a study of blood T cell repertoires in COVID-19. As for the study in general: Donors in the United States, Italy and Spain gave samples during acute or convalescent COVID-19. The cDNA or gDNA used as material had been derived from T cells, B-cell-depleted T cells, or PBMCs.

On this clone itself: One junction end disagrees with the germline gene, perhaps due to a read error.

The CDR3 is 13 residues long. Germline V CDR1 and CDR2: PRHDT, FYEKMQ (reference sequence). Original handling: Estimated nucleated cell counts came from reference gene primer amplification. Profiling relied on immunoSEQ multiplex PCR, and the TCRdb table lists in-frame clones only, not all of them. The V and J calls and clone size are taken from that table; D and trimming were inferred from the DNA. Seen here are over 11,000 clones, about 90% observed once, and the top ten hold 8.1%. V usage is TRBV13 and J usage is TRBJ2-3, with 14 bases aligning to TRBD2. The sample comprised peripheral blood. This TCR was sampled from a human donor in a cohort sampled during active COVID-19. The CDR3 here is CASSPTSGRVADF. The CDR3 region has the DNA TGTGCCAGCAGCCCGACTAGCGGGAGGGTCGCCGATTTT.